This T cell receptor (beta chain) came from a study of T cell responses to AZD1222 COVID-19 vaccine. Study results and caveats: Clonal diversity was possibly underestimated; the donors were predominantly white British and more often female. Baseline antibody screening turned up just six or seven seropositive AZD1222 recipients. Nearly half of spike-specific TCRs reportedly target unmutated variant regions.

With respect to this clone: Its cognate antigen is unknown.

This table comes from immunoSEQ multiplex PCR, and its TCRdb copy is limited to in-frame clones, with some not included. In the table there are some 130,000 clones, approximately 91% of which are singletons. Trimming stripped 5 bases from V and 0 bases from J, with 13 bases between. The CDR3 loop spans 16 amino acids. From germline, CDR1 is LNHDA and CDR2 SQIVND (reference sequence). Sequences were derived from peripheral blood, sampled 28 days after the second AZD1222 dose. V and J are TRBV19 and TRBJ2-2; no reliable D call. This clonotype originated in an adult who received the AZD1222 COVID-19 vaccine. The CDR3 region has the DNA TGTGCCAGTAGTTTGCGAAAGGGCCCGAACACCGGGGAGCTGTTTTTT. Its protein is CASSLRKGPNTGELFF.